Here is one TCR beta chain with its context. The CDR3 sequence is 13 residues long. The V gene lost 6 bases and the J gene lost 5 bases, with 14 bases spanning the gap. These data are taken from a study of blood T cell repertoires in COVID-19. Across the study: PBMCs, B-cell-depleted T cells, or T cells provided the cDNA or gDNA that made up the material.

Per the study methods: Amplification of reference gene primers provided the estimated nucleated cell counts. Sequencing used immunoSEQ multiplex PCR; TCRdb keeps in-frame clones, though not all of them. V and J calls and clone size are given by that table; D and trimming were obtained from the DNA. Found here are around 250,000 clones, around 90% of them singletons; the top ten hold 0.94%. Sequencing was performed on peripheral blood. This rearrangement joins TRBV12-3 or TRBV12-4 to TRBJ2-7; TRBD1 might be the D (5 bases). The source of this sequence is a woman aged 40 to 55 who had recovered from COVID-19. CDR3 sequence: CASRPQGRNEQYF. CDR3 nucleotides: TGTGCCAGCAGACCCCAGGGCAGGAACGAGCAGTACTTC.